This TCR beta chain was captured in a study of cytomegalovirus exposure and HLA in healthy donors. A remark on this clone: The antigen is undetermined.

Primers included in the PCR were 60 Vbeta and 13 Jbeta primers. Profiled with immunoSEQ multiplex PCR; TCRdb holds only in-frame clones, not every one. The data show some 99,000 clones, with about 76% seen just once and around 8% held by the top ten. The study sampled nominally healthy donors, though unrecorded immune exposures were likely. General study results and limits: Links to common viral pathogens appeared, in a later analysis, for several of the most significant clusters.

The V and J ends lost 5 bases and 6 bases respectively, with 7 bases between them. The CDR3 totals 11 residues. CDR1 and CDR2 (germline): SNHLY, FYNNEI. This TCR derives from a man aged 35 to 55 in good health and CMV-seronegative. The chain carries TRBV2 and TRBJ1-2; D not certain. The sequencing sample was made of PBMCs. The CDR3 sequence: CASSPSDGYTF. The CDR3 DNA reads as TGTGCCAGCAGTCCCAGTGATGGCTACACCTTC.